The 11 T cell receptor beta chains listed next were all sequenced from one sample in a study of neoadjuvant nivolumab and ipilimumab in lung cancer (dated by TCRdb to the early 2020s). Reading the label with the study, this specimen's time point is: at surgical resection after neoadjuvant nivolumab +/- ipilimumab. Library method: the immunoSEQ multiplex PCR assay. Held by TCRdb, this immuneACCESS table contains in-frame sequences only and omits some clones. Under half of the omission traces to an unresolved V gene where checked; the cause of the rest is unknown. The sample has 15,000 to 20,000 clones on record, more than 75% of them singletons. Roughly 7% of the sample rests with the top ten. This sample comprised tumor tissue, obtained after neoadjuvant nivolumab, alone or with ipilimumab, at or shortly before surgery. These receptors all stem from an adult with non-small cell lung cancer.

The V gene is TRBV4-1, the J gene TRBJ2-7; D may be TRBD1 or TRBD2 (5 bases each). Looked up from germline, CDR1 is MGHRA and CDR2 is YSYEKL. The CDR3 sequence is 16 residues long. V lost 0 bases and J 0 bases, leaving 12 bases between the germline ends. The CDR3 DNA follows: TGCGCCAGCAGCCAAGATCTTGCAGGGAGCTCCTACGAGCAGTACTTC. Translation: CASSQDLAGSSYEQYF.

The CDR3 here is CASSQPRGLGLNTGELFF. CDR3 nucleotide sequence: TGTGCCAGCAGCCAGCCTAGAGGGCTAGGGTTAAACACCGGGGAGCTGTTTTTT. The chain is built from TRBV11-3 and TRBJ2-2, with a weak D call TRBD2 (5 bases). Deletions cut 5 bases from V and 2 bases from J, with 21 bases between. Germline V lookup: CDR1 SGHNT, CDR2 YENEEA. This CDR3 has 18 residues.

This clone came up a few times. The chain uses TRBV6-5 and TRBJ2-7; unclear D gene. The CDR3 extends over 14 amino acids. The germline gives CDR1 MNHEY, CDR2 SVGAGI. Trimming removed 5 bases at V and 4 bases at J, with 15 bases between. CDR3 region: CASSEYYVGYEQYF. In DNA, the CDR3 is TGTGCCAGCAGTGAATACTACGTCGGTTACGAGCAGTACTTC.

The chain is built from TRBV14 and TRBJ1-1; 7 bases map to TRBD1. Germline trimming cut 1 base from V and 10 bases from J; bases unmatched to any gene: 6. Per the germline V gene, CDR1 is SGHDN and CDR2 is FVKESK. This CDR3 is built from 13 residues. CDR3 amino acids: CASSQATGRRAFF. CDR3 DNA sequence: TGTGCCAGCAGCCAAGCGACAGGGCGGCGAGCTTTCTTT. Looking up the rest from reference TRBV14 and TRBJ1-1 gives the full variable domain: EAGVTQFPSHSVIEKGQTVTLRCDPISGHDNLYWYRRVMGKEIKFLLHFVKESKQDESGMPNNRFLAERTGGTYSTLKVQPAELEDSGVYFCASSQATGRRAFFGQGTRLTVV.

The genes are TRBV14 and TRBJ2-7, with 7 bases identical to TRBD1. This CDR3 is 13 amino acids long. J lost 3 bases, V lost 4 bases, and 3 bases had no gene match. The germline V gene encodes CDR1 SGHDN and CDR2 FVKESK. CDR3 sequence reads: CASSLYRGYEQYF. In DNA form, the CDR3 reads TGTGCCAGCAGCCTGTACAGGGGCTACGAGCAGTACTTC.

This clone was seen a handful of times. The chain carries TRBV5-6 and TRBJ2-1, with 12 bases fitting TRBD2. The trim removed 4 bases at V and 6 bases at J, leaving 8 bases unmatched. Germline values: CDR1 SGHDT, CDR2 YYEEEE. The CDR3 is 16 residues long. This CDR3 reads CASSPGTSGSINEQFF. CDR3 nucleotides: TGTGCCAGCAGCCCAGGGACTAGCGGGTCGATCAATGAGCAGTTCTTC.

This clone is deemed large. The chain recombines TRBV18 with TRBJ2-1; 8 positions agree with TRBD2. Germline CDR1 reads KGHSH; CDR2 reads LQKENI. The CDR3 sequence is 14 residues long. The J segment lost 10 bases and the V segment lost 2 bases, leaving 7 bases of the junction unmatched. The CDR3 spells CASSPGESGREQFF. DNA for the CDR3: TGTGCCAGCTCACCAGGAGAAAGCGGGAGAGAGCAGTTCTTC.

The rearrangement uses TRBV2 and TRBJ1-5; D is uncertain. The germline V and J ends were trimmed by 5 bases and 5 bases, with 10 bases remaining between them. The CDR3 extends over 13 amino acids. Germline V lookup: CDR1 SNHLY, CDR2 FYNNEI. CDR3 sequence reads: CASSQNRDQPQHF. The CDR3 nucleotides are TGTGCCAGCAGTCAAAACCGGGATCAGCCCCAGCATTTT. Full variable domain (remainder filled in from reference TRBV2 and TRBJ1-5): EPEVTQTPSHQVTQMGQEVILRCVPISNHLYFYWYRQILGQKVEFLVSFYNNEISEKSEIFDDQFSVERPDGSNFTLKIRSTKLEDSAMYFCASSQNRDQPQHFGDGTRLSIL.

This clone has a single count. The J gene is TRBJ2-3, the V gene TRBV5-1; 10 bases fit TRBD2. After removal of 9 bases from V and 2 bases from J, the junction contained 9 bases not matched to a gene. Germline assignment: CDR1 SGHRS and CDR2 YFSETQ. The CDR3 is 15 residues long. CDR3 amino acids: CATLGTSVFTDTQYF. In nucleotides, the CDR3 is TGCGCCACCCTCGGGACTAGCGTTTTCACAGATACGCAGTATTTT. The complete variable domain, with remaining parts taken from reference TRBV5-1 and TRBJ2-3, reads KAGVTQTPRYLIKTRGQQVTLSCSPISGHRSVSWYQQTPGQGLQFLFEYFSETQRNKGNFPGRFSGRQFSNSRSEMNVSTLELGDSALYLCATLGTSVFTDTQYFGPGTRLTVL.

This chain links TRBV11-3 with TRBJ2-1; TRBD2 aligns across 12 bases. CDR1 and CDR2 (germline): SGHNT, YENEEA. The CDR3 covers 17 residues. V shed 0 bases, J shed 6 bases, and the junction held 6 bases outside the gene matches. This chain's CDR3 is CASSLDLGLAGLNEQFF. For the CDR3, the DNA is TGTGCCAGCAGCTTAGATTTGGGACTAGCGGGTCTCAATGAGCAGTTCTTC.

The V call is TRBV10-2, the J call TRBJ1-2, with D tentatively TRBD1 (5 bases). There are 11 residues in the CDR3. The germline V and J ends were trimmed by 8 bases and 7 bases, with 11 bases remaining between them. Germline V lookup: CDR1 WSHSY, CDR2 SAAADI. DNA of the CDR3: TGCGCCAGCGGAGGGGAATTTGGCTACACCTTC. Its protein product is CASGGEFGYTF.